This T cell receptor (beta chain) was found in a study of cytomegalovirus exposure and HLA in healthy donors. Overall study results and limits: It was reported in a later analysis that an Asian-associated ancestry cluster showed fewer N-insertions than the approximately 670-donor mean. The only immune exposure information that was available was CMV serostatus. Confirmation was obtained in vitro that a few CMV-associated chains are specific for CMV antigens.

Turning to this clone: Its antigen is not known.

PCR used 60 Vbeta primers and 13 Jbeta primers. TCRdb keeps only in-frame clones here, not all; method: immunoSEQ multiplex PCR. The data show 130,000 or so clones, just under 75% seen once. The source material was PBMCs. This TCR derives from a man between 35 and 55 years old in good health and CMV-seropositive.

CDR3: CAWSVISGSYNEQFF. The CDR3 region has the DNA TGTGCCTGGAGTGTAATTAGCGGGAGTTACAATGAGCAGTTCTTC. The J gene is TRBJ2-1, the V gene TRBV30; 9 bases fit TRBD2. Germline loops: CDR1 GTSNPN, CDR2 SVGIG (reference sequence). This CDR3 region has 15 residues. J was trimmed by 4 bases and V by 0 bases; bases with no gene match: 4.